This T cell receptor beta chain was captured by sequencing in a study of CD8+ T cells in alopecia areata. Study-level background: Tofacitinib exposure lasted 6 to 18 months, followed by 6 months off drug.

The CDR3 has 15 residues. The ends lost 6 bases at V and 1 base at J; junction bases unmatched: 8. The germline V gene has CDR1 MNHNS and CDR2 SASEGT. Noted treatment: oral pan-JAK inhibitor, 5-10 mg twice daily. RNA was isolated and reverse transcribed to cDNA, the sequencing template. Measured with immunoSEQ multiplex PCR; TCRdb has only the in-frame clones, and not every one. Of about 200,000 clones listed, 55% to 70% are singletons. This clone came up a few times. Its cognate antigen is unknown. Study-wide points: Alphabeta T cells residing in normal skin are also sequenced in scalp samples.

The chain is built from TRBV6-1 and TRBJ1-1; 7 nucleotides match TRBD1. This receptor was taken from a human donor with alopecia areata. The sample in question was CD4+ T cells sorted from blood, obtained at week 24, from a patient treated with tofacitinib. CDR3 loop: CASRTVGTANTEAFF. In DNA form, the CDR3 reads TGTGCCAGCAGAACCGTGGGGACAGCGAACACTGAAGCTTTCTTT.